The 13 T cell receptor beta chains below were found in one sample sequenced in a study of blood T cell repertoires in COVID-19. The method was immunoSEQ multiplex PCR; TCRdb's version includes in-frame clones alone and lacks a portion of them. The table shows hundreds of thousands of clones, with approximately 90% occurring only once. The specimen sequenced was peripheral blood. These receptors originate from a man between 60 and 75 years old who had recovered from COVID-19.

The CDR3, as DNA: TGTGCCAGCAGCTTGGCCGGTAGCGGGGGGGCTCTCAACAATGAGCAGTTCTTC. Amino acid sequence: CASSLAGSGGALNNEQFF. V gene TRBV5-4 combines with J gene TRBJ2-1, with 11 bases that match TRBD2. The CDR3 sequence is 18 residues long. Germline V gene sequence: CDR1 SGHNT, CDR2 YYREEE (reference sequence). V dropped 0 bases and J dropped 5; count of bases not matched to a gene: 10. Based on the CDR3 plus reference TRBV5-4 and TRBJ2-1, the full variable domain is ETGVTQSPTHLIKTRGQQVTLRCSSQSGHNTVSWYQQALGQGPQFIFQYYREEENGRGNFPPRFSGLQFPNYSSELNVNALELDDSALYLCASSLAGSGGALNNEQFFGPGTRLTVL.

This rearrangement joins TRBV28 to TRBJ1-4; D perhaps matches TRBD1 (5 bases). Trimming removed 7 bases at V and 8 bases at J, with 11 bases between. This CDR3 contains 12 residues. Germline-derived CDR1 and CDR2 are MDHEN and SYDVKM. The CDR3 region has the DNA TGTGCCAGCAACGGGGCGGGGGAAAAACTGTTTTTT. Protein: CASNGAGEKLFF.

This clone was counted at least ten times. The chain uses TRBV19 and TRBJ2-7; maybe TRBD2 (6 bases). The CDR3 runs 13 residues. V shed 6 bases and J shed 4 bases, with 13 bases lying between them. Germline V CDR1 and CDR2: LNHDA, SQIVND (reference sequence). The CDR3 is CASSPGRGYEQYV. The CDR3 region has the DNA TGTGCCAGTAGCCCAGGCCGGGGGTACGAGCAGTACGTC.

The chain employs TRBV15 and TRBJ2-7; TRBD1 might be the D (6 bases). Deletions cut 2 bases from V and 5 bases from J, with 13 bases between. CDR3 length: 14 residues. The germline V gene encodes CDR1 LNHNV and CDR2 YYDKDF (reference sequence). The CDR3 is CATSRNRKGDEQYV. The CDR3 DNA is TGTGCCACCAGCAGAAACAGAAAGGGGGACGAGCAGTACGTC.

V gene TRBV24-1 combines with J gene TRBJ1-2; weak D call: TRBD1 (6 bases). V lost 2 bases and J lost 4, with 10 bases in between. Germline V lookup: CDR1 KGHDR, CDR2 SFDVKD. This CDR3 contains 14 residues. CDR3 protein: CATSDSEQGYGYTF. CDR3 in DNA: TGTGCCACCAGTGATTCCGAACAGGGCTATGGCTACACCTTC.

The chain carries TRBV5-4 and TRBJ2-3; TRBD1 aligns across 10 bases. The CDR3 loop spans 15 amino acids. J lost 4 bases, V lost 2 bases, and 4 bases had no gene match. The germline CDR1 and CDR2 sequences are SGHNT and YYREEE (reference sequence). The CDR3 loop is CASSLGTGVADTQYF. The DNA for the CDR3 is TGTGCCAGCAGCTTAGGGACAGGGGTAGCAGATACGCAGTATTTT. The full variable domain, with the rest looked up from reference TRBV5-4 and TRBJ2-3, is ETGVTQSPTHLIKTRGQQVTLRCSSQSGHNTVSWYQQALGQGPQFIFQYYREEENGRGNFPPRFSGLQFPNYSSELNVNALELDDSALYLCASSLGTGVADTQYFGPGTRLTVL.

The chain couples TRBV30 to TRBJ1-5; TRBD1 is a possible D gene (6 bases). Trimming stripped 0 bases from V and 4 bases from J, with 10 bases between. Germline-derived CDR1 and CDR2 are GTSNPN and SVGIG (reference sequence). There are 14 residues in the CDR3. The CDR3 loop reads CAWSVQGGNQPQHF. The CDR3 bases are TGTGCCTGGAGTGTACAGGGTGGGAATCAGCCCCAGCATTTT.

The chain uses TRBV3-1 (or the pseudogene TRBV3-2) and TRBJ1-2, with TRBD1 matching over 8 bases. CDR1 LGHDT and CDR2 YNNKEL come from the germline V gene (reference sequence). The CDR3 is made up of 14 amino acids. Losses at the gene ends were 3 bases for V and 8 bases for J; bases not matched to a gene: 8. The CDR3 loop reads CASSQEGTGKGYTF. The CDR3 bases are TGTGCCAGCAGCCAGGAAGGGACAGGAAAAGGCTACACCTTC.

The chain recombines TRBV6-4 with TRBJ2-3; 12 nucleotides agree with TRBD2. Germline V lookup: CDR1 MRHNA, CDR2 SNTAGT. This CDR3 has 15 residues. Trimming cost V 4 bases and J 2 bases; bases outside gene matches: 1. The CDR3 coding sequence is TGTGCCAGCAGTGCTAGCGGGGGGGCCACAGATACGCAGTATTTT. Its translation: CASSASGGATDTQYF.

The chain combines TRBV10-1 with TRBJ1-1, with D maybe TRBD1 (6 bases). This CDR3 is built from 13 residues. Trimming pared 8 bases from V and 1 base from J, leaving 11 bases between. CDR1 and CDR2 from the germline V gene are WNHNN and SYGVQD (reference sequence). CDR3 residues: CASQGQRNTEAFF. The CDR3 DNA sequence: TGCGCCAGCCAGGGACAAAGGAACACTGAAGCTTTCTTT.

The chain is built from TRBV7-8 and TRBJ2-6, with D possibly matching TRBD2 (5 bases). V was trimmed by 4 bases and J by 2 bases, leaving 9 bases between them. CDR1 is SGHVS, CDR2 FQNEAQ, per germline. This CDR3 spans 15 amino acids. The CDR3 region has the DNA TGTGCCAGCAGCTCGAGGGTAACTGGGGCCAACGTCCTGACTTTC. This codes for CASSSRVTGANVLTF.

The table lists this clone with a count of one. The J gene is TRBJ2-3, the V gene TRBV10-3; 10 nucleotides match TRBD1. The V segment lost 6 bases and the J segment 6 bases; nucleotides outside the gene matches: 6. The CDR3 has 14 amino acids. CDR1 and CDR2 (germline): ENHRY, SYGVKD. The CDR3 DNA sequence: TGTGCCATCAGCCTCGGGACAGGGGCCGATACGCAGTATTTT. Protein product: CAISLGTGADTQYF.

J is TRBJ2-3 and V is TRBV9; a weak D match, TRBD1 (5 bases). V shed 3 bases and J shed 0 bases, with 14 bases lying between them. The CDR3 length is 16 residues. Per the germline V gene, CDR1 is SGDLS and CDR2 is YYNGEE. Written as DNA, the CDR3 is TGTGCCAGCAGCGCACTCGATGGGGCTAGCACAGATACGCAGTATTTT. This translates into CASSALDGASTDTQYF.